This T cell receptor (beta chain) was identified during a study of human T cells and chemical hapten exposure. Trimming cost V 8 bases and J 8 bases, with 12 bases left between them. Germline V CDR1 and CDR2: SEHNR, FQNEAQ (reference sequence). The CDR3 loop spans 11 amino acids. TCRdb recomputed calls from the RACE reads with MiXCR, one row per CDR3 protein. The sample lists roughly 100,000 distinct CDR3 sequences, about 9.6% occurring once. Specified time point: patch test 2, 6 weeks after DPC sensitization. Described treatment: therapeutic diphenylcyclopropenone sensitization with weekly scalp DPC.

The sequence came from a woman aged 40 to 49 with alopecia areata. Some clones in this sample may be carry-over from other donors' samples. Sequenced material: whole blood, taken in connection with sensitization to the hapten diphenylcyclopropenone (DPC). The chain links TRBV7-9 to TRBJ1-2; the D gene is possibly TRBD1 (5 bases). The chain's CDR3 is CASGGAGGYTF. In DNA, the CDR3 is TGTGCCAGCGGAGGGGCAGGAGGCTACACCTTC.